This T cell receptor beta chain derives from a study of cytomegalovirus exposure and HLA in healthy donors. Study findings and constraints: When analyzed later, the rates of TCR association showed variation by HLA locus, with DRB1 the most and HLA-C the fewest.

The CDR3 runs 17 residues. Per germline, CDR1 MGHDK and CDR2 SYGVNS. After removal of 6 bases from V and 4 bases from J, the junction contained 14 bases not matched to a gene. PCR employed 60 Vbeta and 13 Jbeta primers. Sequencing used immunoSEQ multiplex PCR; TCRdb keeps in-frame clones, though not all of them. The sample includes about 150,000 clones, roughly two thirds of them seen just once. This clone has only a few counts. Its antigen is unknown. The origin of this receptor is a male donor in good health and CMV-seronegative. Sample: PBMCs. The J gene is TRBJ2-2, the V gene TRBV25-1; 7 nucleotides align to TRBD1. The CDR3 here is CASRKGKGGSSTGELFF. In DNA form, the CDR3 reads TGTGCCAGCAGGAAGGGGAAAGGGGGCAGTAGCACCGGGGAGCTGTTTTTT.